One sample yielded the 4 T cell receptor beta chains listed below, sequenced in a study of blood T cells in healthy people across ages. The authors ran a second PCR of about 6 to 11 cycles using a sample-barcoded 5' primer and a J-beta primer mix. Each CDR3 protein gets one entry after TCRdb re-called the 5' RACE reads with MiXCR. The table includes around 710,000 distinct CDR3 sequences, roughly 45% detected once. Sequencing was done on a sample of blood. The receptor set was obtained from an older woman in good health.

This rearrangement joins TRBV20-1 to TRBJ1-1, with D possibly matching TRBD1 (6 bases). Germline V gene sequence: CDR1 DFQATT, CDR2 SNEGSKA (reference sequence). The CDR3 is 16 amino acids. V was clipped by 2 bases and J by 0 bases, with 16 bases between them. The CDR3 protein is CSARRGGHSMNTEAFF. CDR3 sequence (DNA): TGCAGTGCTAGAAGAGGGGGACATTCCATGAACACTGAAGCTTTCTTT.

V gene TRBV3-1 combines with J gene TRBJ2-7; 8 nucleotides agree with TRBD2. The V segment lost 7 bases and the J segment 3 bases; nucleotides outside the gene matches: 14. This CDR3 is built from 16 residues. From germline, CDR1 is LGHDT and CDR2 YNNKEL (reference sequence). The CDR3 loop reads CASIIARRGANYEQYF. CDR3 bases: TGTGCCAGCATCATAGCCCGGCGGGGGGCGAACTACGAGCAGTACTTC.

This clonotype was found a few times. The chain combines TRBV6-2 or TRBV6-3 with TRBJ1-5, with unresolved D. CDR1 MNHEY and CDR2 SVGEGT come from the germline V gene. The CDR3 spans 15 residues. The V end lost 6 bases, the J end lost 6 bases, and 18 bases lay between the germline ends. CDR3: CASRIDKGSVQPQHF. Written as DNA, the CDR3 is TGTGCCAGCAGAATCGACAAGGGATCAGTTCAGCCCCAGCATTTT.

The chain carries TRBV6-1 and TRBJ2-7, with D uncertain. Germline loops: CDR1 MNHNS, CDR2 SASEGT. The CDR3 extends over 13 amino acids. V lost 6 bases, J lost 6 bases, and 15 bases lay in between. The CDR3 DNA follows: TGTGCCAGCAGCAACACAGCGTCGAGCGAGCAGTACTTC. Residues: CASSNTASSEQYF.